One and the same sample provided the 9 T cell receptor beta chains below, sequenced in a study of glioma-infiltrating T cells after dendritic cell vaccination. Here immunoSEQ multiplex PCR was the method, and the copy in TCRdb shows in-frame clones only, minus some. The data hold about 87,000 clones, with roughly 90% observed a single time. This sample comprised blood, obtained before dendritic cell vaccination. The origin of the receptors is a human donor with glioblastoma.

The V call is TRBV27, the J call TRBJ2-1; 7 positions agree with TRBD2. CDR3 length equals 17 residues. The junction had 5 bases not matched to a gene; V was cut back by 0 bases and J by 0 bases. Per the germline V gene, CDR1 is MNHEY and CDR2 is SMNVEV (reference sequence). The CDR3 region has the DNA TGTGCCAGCAGTTTATCGTGGGAGGGGAGCTCCTACAATGAGCAGTTCTTC. Protein product: CASSLSWEGSSYNEQFF.

In its sample, this clone was seen once. The CDR3 DNA is TGTGCCAGAAGCTTGGCCTTAGTTATCTCCAGGGTTTCTGAAAAACTGTTTTTT. It is translated as CARSLALVISRVSEKLFF. The rearrangement uses TRBV5-3 and TRBJ1-4; D might be TRBD1 (5 bases). TRBV5-3 is filed as an ORF, its function uncertain. V was clipped by 0 bases and J by 7 bases, with 22 bases between them. CDR3 length: 18 amino acids.

The gene calls are TRBV7-2 and TRBJ1-6, with a weak D call TRBD1 (5 bases). The germline V and J ends were trimmed by 0 bases and 7 bases, with 7 bases remaining between them. The CDR3 runs 14 residues. The germline V gene has CDR1 SGHTA and CDR2 FQGNSA. CDR3 coding DNA: TGTGCCAGCAGCTTAGCAGGACAAAATTCACCCCTCCACTTT. Translated, it gives CASSLAGQNSPLHF.

The sample holds one count of this clone. V and J are TRBV11-3 and TRBJ1-1; D is possibly TRBD1 (5 bases). V was shortened by 2 bases and J by 2 bases, with 6 bases between the two germline ends. Germline values: CDR1 SGHNT, CDR2 YENEEA. This CDR3 spans 13 amino acids. The CDR3 DNA follows: TGTGCCAGCAGCTTACAGGGTAACACTGAAGCTTTCTTT. This codes for CASSLQGNTEAFF.

This rearrangement joins TRBV30 to TRBJ1-2; 11 bases are shared with TRBD1. Germline V gene data show CDR1 as GTSNPN and CDR2 as SVGIG (reference sequence). The CDR3 has 13 amino acids. V gave up 4 bases and J gave up 8 bases; unmatched junction bases: 6. This chain's CDR3 is CAWTGTGGYGYTF. CDR3 DNA: TGTGCCTGGACCGGGACAGGGGGTTACGGCTACACCTTC.

The genes are TRBV7-9 and TRBJ1-1; D may be TRBD1 (5 bases). This CDR3 comprises 16 residues. The germline gives CDR1 SEHNR, CDR2 FQNEAQ (reference sequence). The V end lost 4 bases, the J end lost 0 bases, and 15 bases lay between the germline ends. The CDR3 loop reads CASSSNRTFMNTEAFF. The CDR3 DNA reads as TGTGCCAGCAGCTCCAACCGGACATTCATGAACACTGAAGCTTTCTTT. Based on the CDR3 plus reference TRBV7-9 and TRBJ1-1, the full variable domain is DTGVSQNPRHKITKRGQNVTFRCDPISEHNRLYWYRQTLGQGPEFLTYFQNEAQLEKSRLLSDRFSAERPKGSFSTLEIQRTEQGDSAMYLCASSSNRTFMNTEAFFGQGTRLTVV.

The V call is TRBV25-1, the J call TRBJ2-5; 8 bases are a match to TRBD1. The CDR3 loop spans 15 amino acids. J was trimmed by 5 bases and V by 0 bases; bases with no gene match: 5. Germline CDR1 is MGHDK and CDR2 is SYGVNS. CDR3 in amino acids: CASSEYTGGYETQYF. The DNA for the CDR3 is TGTGCCAGCAGTGAATACACAGGGGGATACGAGACCCAGTACTTC.

V is TRBV6-1 and J is TRBJ1-5; D gene ambiguous. The V gene lost 7 bases and the J gene lost 10 bases, with 8 bases spanning the gap. The CDR3 totals 10 residues. The V gene's germline CDR1 is MNHNS and CDR2 SASEGT. The CDR3 nucleotides read TGTGCCAGCACCACTCTTCCCCAGCATTTT. The encoded protein is CASTTLPQHF.

The rearrangement links TRBV19 to TRBJ2-1; 15 bases align to TRBD2. V was pared by 5 bases and J by 0 bases, with 8 bases of the junction left unmatched. From germline, CDR1 is LNHDA and CDR2 SQIVND (reference sequence). This CDR3 is built from 19 residues. CDR3 sequence (DNA): TGTGCCAGTAGTTCTGAGGGACTAGCGGGGGGAACCTCCTACAATGAGCAGTTCTTC. Translated, it gives CASSSEGLAGGTSYNEQFF. Filled out from reference TRBV19 and TRBJ2-1, the complete variable domain reads DGGITQSPKYLFRKEGQNVTLSCEQNLNHDAMYWYRQDPGQGLRLIYYSQIVNDFQKGDIAEGYSVSREKKESFPLTVTSAQKNPTAFYLCASSSEGLAGGTSYNEQFFGPGTRLTVL.